This is a list of T cell receptor beta chains from one sample in a study of shared clonotypes between healthy human individuals. Libraries were prepared by immunoSEQ multiplex PCR; TCRdb keeps only in-frame clonotypes and omits some of them. This table has 470,000 or so clones, approximately 84% appearing once. The material sequenced was PBMCs. These receptors were obtained from a middle-aged woman in good health. Some clones in this sample may be carry-over from other donors' samples. Each CDR3 is given with its conserved first and last residue. Each record gives: D gene, CDR3 length, clone size, J gene, V gene, CDR3 protein, CDR3 DNA. A D gene is named only where the DNA matches it firmly. Size is omitted from some rows. Given values are once, few, many or a class for expanded clones.

D: NA
length: 16
size: NA
J: TRBJ2-1
V: TRBV5-1
CDR3: CASSLVAVSSYNEQFF
DNA: TGCGCCAGCAGCTTGGTGGCAGTAAGCTCCTACAATGAGCAGTTCTTC

D: NA
length: 17
size: NA
J: TRBJ1-1
V: TRBV18
CDR3: CASSPSRDAWGATEAFF
DNA: TGTGCCAGCTCACCGAGTAGAGACGCCTGGGGGGCTACTGAAGCTTTCTTT

D: NA
length: 15
size: NA
J: TRBJ2-7
V: TRBV5-1
CDR3: CASSLLPSTTYEQYF
DNA: TGCGCCAGCAGCTTGTTACCTAGCACCACCTACGAGCAGTACTTC

D: NA
length: 11
size: NA
J: TRBJ1-2
V: TRBV20-1
CDR3: CSASRGEGYTF
DNA: TGCAGTGCTAGCCGGGGGGAGGGATACACCTTC

D: NA
length: 14
size: few
J: TRBJ2-7
V: TRBV2
CDR3: CASSDRNPSYEQYF
DNA: TGTGCCAGCAGTGACCGTAACCCCTCCTACGAGCAGTACTTC

D: NA
length: 11
size: NA
J: TRBJ2-5
V: TRBV20-1
CDR3: CSASFVETQYF
DNA: TGCAGTGCTAGCTTCGTCGAGACCCAGTACTTC

D: NA
length: 13
size: NA
J: TRBJ2-7
V: TRBV2
CDR3: CASSVEGDYEQYF
DNA: TGTGCCAGCAGTGTCGAGGGAGACTACGAGCAGTACTTC

D: TRBD2
length: 15
size: once
J: TRBJ2-1
V: TRBV6-4
CDR3: CASSRLAGDYNEQFF
DNA: TGTGCCAGCAGTCGACTAGCGGGAGACTACAATGAGCAGTTCTTC

D: NA
length: 15
size: NA
J: TRBJ2-5
V: TRBV5-1
CDR3: CASSEGGTLGETQYF
DNA: TGCGCCAGCAGCGAGGGCGGGACCCTCGGGGAGACCCAGTACTTC

D: NA
length: 13
size: NA
J: TRBJ1-2
V: TRBV5-6
CDR3: CASSGGGLYGYTF
DNA: TGTGCCAGCAGCGGTGGGGGCCTATATGGCTACACCTTC

D: NA
length: 14
size: NA
J: TRBJ2-4
V: TRBV5-1
CDR3: CASSLGLSPNIQYF
DNA: TGCGCCAGCAGCTTGGGGTTGTCTCCAAACATTCAGTACTTC

D: TRBD1
length: 14
size: NA
J: TRBJ2-2
V: TRBV7-8
CDR3: CASHEGAGTGELFF
DNA: TGTGCCAGTCACGAGGGGGCCGGGACCGGGGAGCTGTTTTTT

D: NA
length: 13
size: NA
J: TRBJ2-3
V: TRBV7-9
CDR3: CASSAGSENTQYF
DNA: TGTGCCAGCAGCGCAGGAAGTGAAAATACGCAGTATTTT

D: TRBD2
length: 16
size: NA
J: TRBJ2-3
V: TRBV7-2
CDR3: CASSLLGLAGADTQYF
DNA: TGTGCCAGCAGCTTACTCGGACTAGCGGGAGCTGATACGCAGTATTTT

D: NA
length: 14
size: NA
J: TRBJ2-7
V: TRBV4-2
CDR3: CASSQAGLSYEQYF
DNA: TGTGCCAGCAGCCAAGCAGGACTATCCTACGAGCAGTACTTC

D: NA
length: 13
size: NA
J: TRBJ2-7
V: TRBV6-5
CDR3: CASSLGRNYEQYF
DNA: TGTGCCAGCAGTTTGGGACGGAACTACGAGCAGTACTTC

D: NA
length: 14
size: NA
J: TRBJ2-7
V: TRBV9
CDR3: CASSVNPGRYEQYF
DNA: TGTGCCAGCAGCGTAAACCCGGGAAGGTACGAGCAGTACTTC

D: TRBD1
length: 17
size: NA
J: TRBJ1-2
V: TRBV5-6
CDR3: CASSLEDGRGRGYGYTF
DNA: TGTGCCAGCAGCTTGGAGGACGGCAGGGGGCGTGGGTATGGCTACACCTTC

D: TRBD1
length: 14
size: NA
J: TRBJ2-5
V: TRBV6-5
CDR3: CASSSGTGLETQYF
DNA: TGTGCCAGCAGTTCTGGGACAGGGCTGGAGACCCAGTACTTC

D: NA
length: 12
size: NA
J: TRBJ2-7
V: TRBV2
CDR3: CASKQGTYEQYF
DNA: TGTGCCAGCAAGCAGGGTACCTACGAGCAGTACTTC

D: NA
length: 16
size: NA
J: TRBJ2-7
V: TRBV27
CDR3: CASSPIPSQGFKEQYF
DNA: TGTGCCAGCAGTCCAATCCCCTCCCAGGGGTTTAAAGAGCAGTACTTC

D: TRBD2
length: 18
size: NA
J: TRBJ2-7
V: TRBV7-9
CDR3: CASSARGSGSMGSYEQYF
DNA: TGTGCCAGCAGCGCGCGGGGTAGCGGGAGTATGGGATCCTACGAGCAGTACTTC

D: NA
length: 15
size: NA
J: TRBJ1-4
V: TRBV6-6
CDR3: CASSYAGDRGEKLFF
DNA: TGTGCCAGCAGTTACGCAGGGGATAGGGGTGAAAAACTGTTTTTT

D: TRBD1
length: 13
size: NA
J: TRBJ2-7
V: TRBV10-3
CDR3: CAISVGTGGEQYF
DNA: TGTGCCATCAGTGTGGGGACAGGGGGCGAGCAGTACTTC

D: NA
length: 16
size: NA
J: TRBJ2-1
V: TRBV7-2
CDR3: CASTIDSTSSYNEQFF
DNA: TGTGCCAGCACCATCGACTCGACTAGCTCCTACAATGAGCAGTTCTTC

D: NA
length: 16
size: NA
J: TRBJ2-3
V: TRBV10-2
CDR3: CASSEPRPYSTDTQYF
DNA: TGCGCCAGCAGTGAGCCCCGACCCTATAGCACAGATACGCAGTATTTT

D: TRBD2
length: 17
size: NA
J: TRBJ2-7
V: TRBV4-1
CDR3: CASSASGGRALVYEQYF
DNA: TGCGCCAGCAGCGCGAGCGGCGGGAGGGCCCTCGTCTACGAGCAGTACTTC

D: NA
length: 13
size: NA
J: TRBJ2-7
V: TRBV2
CDR3: CAVLVEADNEQYF
DNA: TGTGCCGTACTTGTCGAGGCCGACAACGAGCAGTACTTC

D: TRBD1
length: 14
size: NA
J: TRBJ2-7
V: TRBV5-4
CDR3: CASSFGQASYEQYF
DNA: TGTGCCAGCAGCTTCGGACAGGCGTCCTACGAGCAGTACTTC

D: NA
length: 15
size: once
J: TRBJ1-6
V: TRBV30
CDR3: CAWSPRTVYGSPLHF
DNA: TGTGCCTGGAGTCCCCGTACGGTTTACGGTTCACCCCTCCACTTT

D: TRBD1
length: 19
size: NA
J: TRBJ2-6
V: TRBV18
CDR3: CASSPGVDRDGRGANVLTF
DNA: TGTGCCAGCTCACCAGGAGTAGACAGGGATGGAAGAGGGGCCAACGTCCTGACTTTC

D: NA
length: 13
size: NA
J: TRBJ2-5
V: TRBV6-5
CDR3: CASSTFGGETQYF
DNA: TGTGCCAGCAGTACCTTCGGGGGTGAGACCCAGTACTTC

D: NA
length: 14
size: NA
J: TRBJ2-2
V: TRBV7-2
CDR3: CASSLGTNTGELFF
DNA: TGTGCCAGCAGCTTAGGCACGAACACCGGGGAGCTGTTTTTT

D: NA
length: 15
size: NA
J: TRBJ1-2
V: TRBV2
CDR3: CASTLLEVTNDGYTF
DNA: TGTGCCAGCACCCTACTGGAGGTTACAAATGATGGCTACACCTTC

D: NA
length: 15
size: NA
J: TRBJ2-7
V: TRBV6-1
CDR3: CASSGPGSKSYEQYF
DNA: TGTGCCAGCAGTGGACCGGGATCAAAATCCTACGAGCAGTACTTC

D: TRBD1
length: 16
size: NA
J: TRBJ1-5
V: TRBV18
CDR3: CASSPQGQGDRQPQHF
DNA: TGTGCCAGCTCTCCCCAGGGACAGGGTGATCGTCAGCCCCAGCATTTT

D: NA
length: 18
size: NA
J: TRBJ2-7
V: TRBV4-1
CDR3: CASSPGLRGSWGVSEQYF
DNA: TGCGCCAGCAGCCCTGGACTACGAGGCTCCTGGGGAGTGAGCGAGCAGTACTTC

D: TRBD1
length: 14
size: few
J: TRBJ1-2
V: TRBV30
CDR3: CAWRQLDREGGYTF
DNA: TGTGCCTGGAGACAACTGGACAGGGAGGGTGGCTACACCTTC

D: NA
length: 11
size: NA
J: TRBJ2-7
V: TRBV28
CDR3: CASSGSYEQYF
DNA: TGTGCCAGCTCAGGATCTTACGAGCAGTACTTC

D: NA
length: 14
size: NA
J: TRBJ2-7
V: TRBV7-9
CDR3: CASSSRTRVYEQYF
DNA: TGTGCCAGCAGCTCCCGGACCCGAGTCTACGAGCAGTACTTC

D: TRBD1
length: 14
size: NA
J: TRBJ1-2
V: TRBV5-4
CDR3: CASSLGTGNYGYTF
DNA: TGTGCCAGCAGCTTGGGGACAGGGAACTATGGCTACACCTTC

D: TRBD1
length: 16
size: NA
J: TRBJ2-7
V: TRBV28
CDR3: CASIPLGDRGSYEQYF
DNA: TGTGCCAGCATCCCGTTAGGGGACAGGGGCTCCTACGAGCAGTACTTC

D: NA
length: 17
size: NA
J: TRBJ1-3
V: TRBV7-2
CDR3: CARSLGPPQEERNTIYF
DNA: TGTGCCAGAAGCTTAGGGCCTCCACAGGAGGAGCGGAACACCATATATTTT